The T cell receptor beta chain under discussion was sequenced for a study of human T cells and chemical hapten exposure. Germline CDR1 is MNHNS and CDR2 is SASEGT. J was trimmed by 3 bases and V by 6 bases; bases with no gene match: 7. The CDR3 runs to 15 residues. Study-wide results and caveats: High-frequency TCRs, those above 1 in 1000, stayed the same after DPC sensitization. Donors, who had alopecia, may show an immune response that differs from healthy people's.

Via MiXCR, TCRdb re-called the RACE reads, giving one row per CDR3 protein. The profile covers around 340,000 distinct CDR3 sequences, with roughly 6.9% appearing a single time and approximately 8% taken by the ten largest. Regarding time point: patch test 1, 2 weeks after DPC sensitization. The treatment was: therapeutic diphenylcyclopropenone sensitization with weekly scalp DPC. The study drew its donors from alopecia patients who were 18 to 70 years old and suitable for DPC. This clonotype was counted at least ten times. The antigen is undetermined. The chain uses TRBV6-1 and TRBJ2-3; 9 bases are shared with TRBD2. The specimen was whole blood, collected in connection with sensitization to the hapten diphenylcyclopropenone (DPC). The TCR sequence derives from a woman between 18 and 29 years old with alopecia areata. Some clones in this sample may be carry-over from other donors' samples. The CDR3 nucleotides read TGTGCCAGCAGCGCCGGGACTAGCCGAACAGATACGCAGTATTTT. Translated, it gives CASSAGTSRTDTQYF.